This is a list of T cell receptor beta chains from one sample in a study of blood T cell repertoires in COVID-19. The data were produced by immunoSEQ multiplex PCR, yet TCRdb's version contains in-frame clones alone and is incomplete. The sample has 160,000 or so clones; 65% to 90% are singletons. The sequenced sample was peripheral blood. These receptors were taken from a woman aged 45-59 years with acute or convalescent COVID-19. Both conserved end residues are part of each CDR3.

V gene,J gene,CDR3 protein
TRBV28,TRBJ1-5,CASSLFRGRGNQPQHF
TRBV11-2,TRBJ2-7,CASSSMGAGSSYEQYF
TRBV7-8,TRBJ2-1,CASILGLAFNEQFF
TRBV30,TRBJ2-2,CAWSSLAGLSGELFF
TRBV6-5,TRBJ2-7,CASSSGQGAYEQYF
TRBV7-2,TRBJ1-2,CASSYTVQYGYTF
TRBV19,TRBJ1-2,CASSISGQYGYTF
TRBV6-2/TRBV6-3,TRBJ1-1,CASSRTGEDTEAFF
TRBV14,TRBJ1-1,CASSDGGGTEAFF
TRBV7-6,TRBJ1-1,CASSLSGYGTEAFF
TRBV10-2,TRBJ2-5,CASSSTSGGAQETQYF
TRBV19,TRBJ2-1,CASSVRTYSYNEQFF
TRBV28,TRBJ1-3,CASSSRLLSGNTIYF
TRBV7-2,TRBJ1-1,CASSLVGNTEAFF
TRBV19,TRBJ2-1,CASSPWTGDPGEQFF
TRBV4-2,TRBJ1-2,CASSQDRGVFYGYTF
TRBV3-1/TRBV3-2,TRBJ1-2,CASSQDPDREDGYTF
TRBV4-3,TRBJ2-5,CASSQDQGYQETQYF
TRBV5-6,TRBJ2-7,CASSIRGLDYEQYF
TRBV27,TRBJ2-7,CASSFQRDGNEQYF
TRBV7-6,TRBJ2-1,CASRPGPYRAGGNEQFF
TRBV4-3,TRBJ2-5,CASSARLQETQYF
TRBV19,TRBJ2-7,CASSIGPSFYEQYF
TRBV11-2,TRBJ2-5,CASSLRRGGILETQYF
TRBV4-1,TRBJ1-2,CASSQGQGANYGYTF
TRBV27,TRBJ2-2,CASTWGLAGTNTGELFF
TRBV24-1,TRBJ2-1,CATSDPRTGPPSEQFF
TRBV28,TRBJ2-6,CATEGVAGANVLTF
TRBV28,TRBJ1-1,CASSLEGQGSTEAFF
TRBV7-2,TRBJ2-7,CASSFAKTGLSGEQYF
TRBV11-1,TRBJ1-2,CASSLCRDRAYYGYTF
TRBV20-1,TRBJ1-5,CSASVQGGQPQHF
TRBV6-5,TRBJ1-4,CASRMTGDEKLFF
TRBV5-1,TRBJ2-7,CASSLATGSSYEQYF
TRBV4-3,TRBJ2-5,CASSQEVRGLETQYF
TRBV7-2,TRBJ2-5,CASSTPWTSGGAGETQYF
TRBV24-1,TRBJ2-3,CATSGKGQGSTDTQYF
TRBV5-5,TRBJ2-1,CASSGGSGSSYNEQFF
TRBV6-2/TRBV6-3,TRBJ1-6,CASSYDRATPLHF
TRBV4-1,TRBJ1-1,CASSQAQWANTEAFF
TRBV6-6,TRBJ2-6,CASSSPGRSGANVLTF
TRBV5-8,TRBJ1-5,CASSKGTGNQPQHF
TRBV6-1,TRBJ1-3,CASSEQQGAGNTIYF
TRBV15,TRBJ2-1,CATREAASYNEQFF
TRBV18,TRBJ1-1,CASSPATGPNTEAFF
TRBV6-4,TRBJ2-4,CASILGGGNKNIQYF
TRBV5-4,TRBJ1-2,CASSPNLDRGLVDTF
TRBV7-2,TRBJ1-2,CASSTQGQGYGYTF
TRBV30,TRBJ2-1,CAWSEGLAHNEQFF
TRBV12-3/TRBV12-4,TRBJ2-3,CASRRARDTQYF
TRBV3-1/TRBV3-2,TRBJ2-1,CASSQDRYNEQFF
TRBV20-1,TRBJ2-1,CSAVEASRQFF
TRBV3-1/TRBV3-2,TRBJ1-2,CASSTLQGPYGYTF
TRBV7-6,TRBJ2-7,CASSFPHSYEQYF
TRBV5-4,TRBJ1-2,CASSLNRGFNYGYTF
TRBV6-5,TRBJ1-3,CASRSTGAGGNTIYF
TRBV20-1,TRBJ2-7,CSASSYRRGYRGTYEQYF
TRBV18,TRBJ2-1,CASSPNRQGASNEQFF
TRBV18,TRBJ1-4,CASSPQGVTNEKLFF